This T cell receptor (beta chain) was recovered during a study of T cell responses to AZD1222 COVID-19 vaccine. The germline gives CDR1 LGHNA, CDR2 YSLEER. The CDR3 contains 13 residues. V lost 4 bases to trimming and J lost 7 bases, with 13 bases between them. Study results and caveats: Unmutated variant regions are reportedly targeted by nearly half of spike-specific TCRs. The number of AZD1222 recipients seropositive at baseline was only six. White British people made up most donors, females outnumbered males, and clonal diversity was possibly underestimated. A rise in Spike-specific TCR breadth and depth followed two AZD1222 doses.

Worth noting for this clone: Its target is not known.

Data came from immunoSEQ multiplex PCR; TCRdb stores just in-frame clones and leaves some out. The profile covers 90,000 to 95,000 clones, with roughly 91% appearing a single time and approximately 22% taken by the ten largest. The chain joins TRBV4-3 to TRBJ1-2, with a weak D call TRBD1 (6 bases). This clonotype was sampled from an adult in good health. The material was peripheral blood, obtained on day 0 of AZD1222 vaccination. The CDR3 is CASSLNRASGYTF. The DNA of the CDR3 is TGCGCCAGCAGCCTAAACAGGGCGTCTGGCTACACCTTC.